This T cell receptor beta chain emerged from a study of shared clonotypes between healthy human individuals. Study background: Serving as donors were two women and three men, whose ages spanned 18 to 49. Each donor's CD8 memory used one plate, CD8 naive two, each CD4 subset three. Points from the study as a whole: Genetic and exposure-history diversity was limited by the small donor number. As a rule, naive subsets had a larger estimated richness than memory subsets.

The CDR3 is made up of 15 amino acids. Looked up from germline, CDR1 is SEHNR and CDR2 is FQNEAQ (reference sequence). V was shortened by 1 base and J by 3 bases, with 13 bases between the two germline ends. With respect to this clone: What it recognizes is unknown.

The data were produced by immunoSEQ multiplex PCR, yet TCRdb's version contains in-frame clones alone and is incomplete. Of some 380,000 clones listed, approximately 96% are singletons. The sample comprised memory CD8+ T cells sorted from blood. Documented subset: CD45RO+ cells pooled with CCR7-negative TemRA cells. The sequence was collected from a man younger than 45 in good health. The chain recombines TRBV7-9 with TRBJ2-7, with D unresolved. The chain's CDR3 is CASSLGPGDSYEQYF. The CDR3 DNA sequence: TGTGCCAGCAGCTTAGGACCAGGTGATAGCTACGAGCAGTACTTC. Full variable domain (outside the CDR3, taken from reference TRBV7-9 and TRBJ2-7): DTGVSQNPRHKITKRGQNVTFRCDPISEHNRLYWYRQTLGQGPEFLTYFQNEAQLEKSRLLSDRFSAERPKGSFSTLEIQRTEQGDSAMYLCASSLGPGDSYEQYFGPGTRLTVT.